The 6 T cell receptor beta chains below all came from one sample that was sequenced in a study of blood T cell repertoires in COVID-19. Assay: immunoSEQ multiplex PCR; the TCRdb copy retains only in-frame clones and omits some. The sample has roughly 180,000 clones; 60% to 80% are singletons. Input material: PBMCs or T cells enriched from blood (not recorded which). Receptors originate from a man in his 60s who had been exposed to COVID-19.

The chain recombines TRBV20-1 with TRBJ2-1; TRBD1 agrees at 8 bases. The CDR3 loop spans 16 amino acids. Germline loops: CDR1 DFQATT, CDR2 SNEGSKA (reference sequence). The V segment lost 3 bases and the J segment 4 bases; nucleotides outside the gene matches: 11. The CDR3: CSASGTGTGSYNEQFF. The CDR3 bases are TGCAGTGCTAGTGGAACAGGGACAGGATCTTACAATGAGCAGTTCTTC.

The chain combines TRBV6-5 with TRBJ1-1; D unresolved. CDR3 length: 14 residues. Germline V gives CDR1 MNHEY, CDR2 SVGAGI. The V end lost 6 bases, the J end lost 6 bases, and 17 bases lay between the germline ends. CDR3 sequence (DNA): TGTGCCAGCAGAAGGGAGAGGGCTTGGTCTGAAGCTTTCTTT. Translated: CASRRERAWSEAFF.

CDR3 sequence (DNA): TGCGCCAGCAGCTTAATGGACAGGCGGACCCAGTACTTC. Its translation is CASSLMDRRTQYF. The chain couples TRBV5-1 to TRBJ2-5; 7 bases map to TRBD1. Trimming at V came to 2 bases and at J to 7 bases, leaving 5 bases not matched to a gene. Looked up from germline, CDR1 is SGHRS and CDR2 is YFSETQ. The CDR3 has 13 amino acids. The whole variable domain, filled in from reference TRBV5-1 and TRBJ2-5, reads KAGVTQTPRYLIKTRGQQVTLSCSPISGHRSVSWYQQTPGQGLQFLFEYFSETQRNKGNFPGRFSGRQFSNSRSEMNVSTLELGDSALYLCASSLMDRRTQYFGPGTRLLVL.

V gene TRBV5-1 combines with J gene TRBJ2-7, with 7 bases identical to TRBD1. Germline V gene lookup returns CDR1 SGHRS and CDR2 YFSETQ. There are 16 residues in the CDR3. V shed 3 bases, J shed 1 base, and the junction held 10 bases outside the gene matches. CDR3 in amino acids: CASSSGGQVRSYEQYF. The CDR3 bases are TGCGCCAGCAGCTCGGGTGGACAGGTGAGATCCTACGAGCAGTACTTC.

This chain joins TRBV5-6 and TRBJ1-1; no firm D call. Germline CDR1 reads SGHDT; CDR2 reads YYEEEE. This CDR3 region has 11 residues. V lost 0 bases, J lost 10 bases, and 7 bases lay in between. CDR3 sequence: CASSLAEAAFF. The DNA of the CDR3 is TGTGCCAGCAGCTTGGCCGAAGCAGCTTTCTTT.

The rearrangement joins TRBV30 to TRBJ1-5; TRBD1 matches at 7 bases. The germline CDR1 and CDR2 sequences are GTSNPN and SVGIG (reference sequence). There are 14 residues in the CDR3. V shed 0 bases, J shed 7 bases, and the junction held 6 bases outside the gene matches. The DNA for the CDR3 is TGTGCCTGGAGTGTAGGAACAGGGGAACAGCCCCAGCATTTT. It is translated as CAWSVGTGEQPQHF.